What follows is one T cell receptor beta chain and its context. Its matching antigen is unknown. Germline-derived CDR1 and CDR2 are WSHSY and SAAADI. This CDR3 region has 16 residues. The V end lost 1 base, the J end lost 4 bases, and 11 bases lay between the germline ends. This specimen belongs to a study of post-analysis software for immune sequencing data. Across the study: The study covered relapsing-remitting, secondary progressive and progressive-relapsing courses of multiple sclerosis. Study results and caveats: Batch-matched samples strongly co-clustered by F measure. About five TRBV segments were more frequent in patients than controls; TRBV5-6, TRBV5-1 and TRBV20-1 belonged to this group. Controls' normalized Chao1 diversity significantly exceeded that of multiple sclerosis patients.

cDNA libraries of TCR beta carried unique molecular identifiers. Yield was 500,000 to 600,000 cDNA molecules from approximately 0.91 to 9.4 million T cells. TCRdb recomputed calls from the PCR reads with MiXCR, one row per CDR3 protein. The data hold roughly 400,000 distinct CDR3 sequences, with 30% to 45% observed a single time. This TCR was recovered from a girl aged 2-15 years with multiple sclerosis. The chain recombines TRBV10-2 with TRBJ2-6; TRBD1 might be the D (5 bases). Sequencing was carried out using blood. This chain's CDR3 is CASSEWGWGGANVLTF. In DNA, the CDR3 is TGCGCCAGCAGTGAGTGGGGCTGGGGAGGGGCCAACGTCCTGACTTTC.